This T cell receptor beta chain was recovered during a study of T cell changes during pregnancy in multiple sclerosis (dated by TCRdb to between 2018 and 2021). About the investigation overall: In women with multiple sclerosis, the researchers looked at how the T cell repertoire shifted as pregnancy progressed.

A word on this clone: It lacks a known antigen. No per-base quality is available; no much larger clone lies one base away.

The library relied on the immunoSEQ multiplex PCR assay. TCRdb mirrors the immuneACCESS table, restricted to in-frame sequences. Some clones are absent from its copies; in checked studies, under half trace to an unresolved V gene, and the reason for the others is unknown. For this sample the table gives 50,000 or so clones, of which more than 80% were detected only once. The ten largest account for approximately 0.45% of the sample. This TCR was recovered from a female donor in good health, enrolled as a control in a pregnancy study. Material: CD4+ T cells from peripheral blood mononuclear cells, obtained after pregnancy.

This receptor carries the CDR3 CASRQTGNSNQPQHF. The nucleotides read TGTGCCAGCAGGCAGACAGGAAATAGCAATCAGCCCCAGCATTTT. This chain is built from TRBV6-6 and TRBJ1-5; 6 matching bases give a weak D call of TRBD1. Taken from the germline V gene (reference sequence), the CDR1 and CDR2 loops are MNHNY and SVGAGI. The V end loses 6 bases and the J end loses 0 bases, and a stretch of 12 bases separates them. Including cysteine and phenylalanine, the CDR3 has 15 amino acids. The kept DNA is CDR3 alone, 45 bases in frame from the first base.